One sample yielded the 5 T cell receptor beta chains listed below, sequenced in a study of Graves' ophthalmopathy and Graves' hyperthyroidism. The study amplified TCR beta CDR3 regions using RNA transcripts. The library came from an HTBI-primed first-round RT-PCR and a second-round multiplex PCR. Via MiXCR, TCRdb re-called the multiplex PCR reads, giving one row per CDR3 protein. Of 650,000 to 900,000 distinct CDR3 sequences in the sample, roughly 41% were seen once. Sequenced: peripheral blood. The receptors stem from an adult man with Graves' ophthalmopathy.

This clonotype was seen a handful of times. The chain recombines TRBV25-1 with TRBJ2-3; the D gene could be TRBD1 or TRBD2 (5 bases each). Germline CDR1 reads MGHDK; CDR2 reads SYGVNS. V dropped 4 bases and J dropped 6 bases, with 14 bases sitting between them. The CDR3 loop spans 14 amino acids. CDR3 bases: TGTGCCAGCAGTGCCCACGGGGACCTGGATACGCAGTATTTT. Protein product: CASSAHGDLDTQYF.

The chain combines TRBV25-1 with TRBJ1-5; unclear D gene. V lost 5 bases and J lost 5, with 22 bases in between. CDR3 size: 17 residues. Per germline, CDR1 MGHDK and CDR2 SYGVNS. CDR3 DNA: TGTGCCAGCAGTTTATCGTTTCGGGTAGGGATTGATCAGCCCCAGCATTTT. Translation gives CASSLSFRVGIDQPQHF.

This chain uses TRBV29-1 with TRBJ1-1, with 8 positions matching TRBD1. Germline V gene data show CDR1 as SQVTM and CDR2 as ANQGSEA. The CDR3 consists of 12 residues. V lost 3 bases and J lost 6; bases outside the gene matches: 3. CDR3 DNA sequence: TGCAGCGTTGACGGACAGGGCTCTGAAGCTTTCTTT. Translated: CSVDGQGSEAFF.

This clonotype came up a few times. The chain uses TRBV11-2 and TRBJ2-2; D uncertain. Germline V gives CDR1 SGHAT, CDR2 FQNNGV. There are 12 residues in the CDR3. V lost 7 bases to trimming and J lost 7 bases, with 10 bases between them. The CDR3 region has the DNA TGTGCCAGCACCCCAGGCCGCGGGGAGCTGTTTTTT. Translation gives CASTPGRGELFF. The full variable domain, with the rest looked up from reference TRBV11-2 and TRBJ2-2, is EAGVAQSPRYKIIEKRQSVAFWCNPISGHATLYWYQQILGQGPKLLIQFQNNGVVDDSQLPKDRFSAERLKGVDSTLKIQPAKLEDSAVYLCASTPGRGELFFGEGSRLTVL.

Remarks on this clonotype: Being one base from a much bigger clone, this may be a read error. In DNA, the CDR3 is TGTGCCGGCAGCTTAGTTCCAGGGAATCAGCCCCAGCATTTT. It translates to CAGSLVPGNQPQHF. The chain links TRBV7-8 to TRBJ1-5, with a tentative D call TRBD1 (5 bases). The CDR3 runs to 14 residues. CDR1 is SGHVS, CDR2 FQNEAQ, per germline.